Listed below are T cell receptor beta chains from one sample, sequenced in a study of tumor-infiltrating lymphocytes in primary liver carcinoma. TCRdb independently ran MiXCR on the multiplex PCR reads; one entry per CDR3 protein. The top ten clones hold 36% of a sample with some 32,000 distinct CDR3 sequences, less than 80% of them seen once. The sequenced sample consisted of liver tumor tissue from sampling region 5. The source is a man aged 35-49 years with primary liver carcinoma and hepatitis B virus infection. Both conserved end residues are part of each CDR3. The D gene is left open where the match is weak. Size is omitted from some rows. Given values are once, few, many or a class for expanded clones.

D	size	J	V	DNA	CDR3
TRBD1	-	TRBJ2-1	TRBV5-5	TGTGCCAGCAGCCATGGACAGGGTTCCTGCAATAAGCAGTTCTTC	CASSHGQGSCNKQFF
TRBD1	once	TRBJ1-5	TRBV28	TGCGCCAGCAGTACCTCGGACAGGGAAAATCGGCCCCAGCATTTT	CASSTSDRENRPQHF
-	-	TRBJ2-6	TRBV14	TGTGCCAGCAGCCAAGTTTTGGGAACAGGGATGTTCTCTGGGGTCAACGTCCTGACTTTC	CASSQVLGTGMFSGVNVLTF
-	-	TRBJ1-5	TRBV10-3	TGTGCCATCAGTGAGTGCGAGGGCGATCAGCCCCAGGATTTT	CAISECEGDQPQDF
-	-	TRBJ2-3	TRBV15	TGTGCCACCAGCAGAGATAGGAGCAACACAGATACGCAGTATTTT	CATSRDRSNTDTQYF
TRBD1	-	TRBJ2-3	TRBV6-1	TGTACCAGCTGTGATGGGACAGGGGTGGCAGATACGCAGTATTTT	CTSCDGTGVADTQYF
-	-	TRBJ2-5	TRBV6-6	TGTGCCAATAGTTACCAATGGCAGGAAGAGACCCAGTACTTC	CANSYQWQEETQYF
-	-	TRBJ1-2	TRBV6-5	TGTGCCAGCAGTTACCGACATGGCGAAGGCTACACCTTC	CASSYRHGEGYTF
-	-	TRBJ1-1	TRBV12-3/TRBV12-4	TGTGCCAGCAGTTTCTTTCGGGTGGGGAACACTGAAGCTTTCTTC	CASSFFRVGNTEAFF
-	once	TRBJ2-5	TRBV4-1	TGCGCCAGCAACCAAGAAACCCGGTCCTCCGCTGCAGGGGAGACCCAGTACTTC	CASNQETRSSAAGETQYF
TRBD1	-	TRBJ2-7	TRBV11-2	TGTGTCAGCAGCATCATACAGGGGGCCATATATAACGAGCAGTACTTC	CVSSIIQGAIYNEQYF
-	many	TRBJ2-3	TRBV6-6	TGTGCCAGCAGCGCGGATTTCACAGATACGCGGTATTTT	CASSADFTDTRYF
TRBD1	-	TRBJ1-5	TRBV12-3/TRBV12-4	TGTGCCAGCAGCCTAGGACAGGGTTACAATCAGTCCCAGCATTTT	CASSLGQGYNQSQHF
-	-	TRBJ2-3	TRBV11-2	TGTGCCGGCAGCCGACAAGCCATCAACCCCACAGATACGCAGTATTTC	CAGSRQAINPTDTQYF
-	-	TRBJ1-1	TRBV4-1	TGTGCCAGCAGCCAAGACTGCGGGGGATTAGAAGCTTTCTTT	CASSQDCGGLEAFF
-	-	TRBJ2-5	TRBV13	TGTGCCAGCAGCCGAGAGCGGGTGGGTAGGGAGGCCCAGTACTTC	CASSRERVGREAQYF
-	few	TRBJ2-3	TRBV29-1	TGCAGCGTTGAAGAAGGAGTAGGCATAGATACGCAGTATTTT	CSVEEGVGIDTQYF
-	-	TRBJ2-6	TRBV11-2	TGTGCCAGCAGCTTAGTGTCGGGGGGCTCCGGGGCCAACGTCCTGACTTTC	CASSLVSGGSGANVLTF
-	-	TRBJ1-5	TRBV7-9	TGTGCCAGCACTTGGCACAATCAGCCCCAGCATTTT	CASTWHNQPQHF
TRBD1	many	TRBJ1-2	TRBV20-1	TGCAGTGCACCCTCCGGGACAGGGGGCGCGTATGGCTACACCTTC	CSAPSGTGGAYGYTF
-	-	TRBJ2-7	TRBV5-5	TGTGTCAGCAGCTTGGGTCAACACCTGACTCGGCCCTACGAGCAGTACTTC	CVSSLGQHLTRPYEQYF
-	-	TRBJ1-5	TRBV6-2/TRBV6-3	TGTGCCATCAGTTACTCGGCAGCAATGCAGCCCCGGCATTTT	CAISYSAAMQPRHF
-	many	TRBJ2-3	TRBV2	TGTGCCAGCGCCGGGGACACAGATACGCAGTATTTT	CASAGDTDTQYF
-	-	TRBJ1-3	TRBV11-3	TGTGCAGGCAACTTATACGGGGCTGGAAACACCATATATTTT	CAGNLYGAGNTIYF